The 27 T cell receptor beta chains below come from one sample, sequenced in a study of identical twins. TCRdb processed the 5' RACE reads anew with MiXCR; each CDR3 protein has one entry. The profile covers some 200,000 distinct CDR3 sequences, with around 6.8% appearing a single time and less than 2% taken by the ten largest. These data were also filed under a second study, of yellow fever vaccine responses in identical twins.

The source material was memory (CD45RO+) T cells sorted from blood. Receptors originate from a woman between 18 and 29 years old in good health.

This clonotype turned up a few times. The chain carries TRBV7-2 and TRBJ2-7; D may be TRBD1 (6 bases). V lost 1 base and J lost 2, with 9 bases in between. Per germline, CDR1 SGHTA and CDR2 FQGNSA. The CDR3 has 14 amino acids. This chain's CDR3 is CASSLDRATYEQYF. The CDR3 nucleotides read TGTGCCAGCAGCTTAGACAGGGCAACCTACGAGCAGTACTTC.

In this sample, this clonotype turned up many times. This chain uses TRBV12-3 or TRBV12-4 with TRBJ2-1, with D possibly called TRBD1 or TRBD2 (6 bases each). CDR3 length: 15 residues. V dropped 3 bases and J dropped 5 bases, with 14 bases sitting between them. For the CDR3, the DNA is TGTGCCAGCAGTTTCCCACCGGGGGCGCACAATGAGCAGTTCTTC. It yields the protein CASSFPPGAHNEQFF.

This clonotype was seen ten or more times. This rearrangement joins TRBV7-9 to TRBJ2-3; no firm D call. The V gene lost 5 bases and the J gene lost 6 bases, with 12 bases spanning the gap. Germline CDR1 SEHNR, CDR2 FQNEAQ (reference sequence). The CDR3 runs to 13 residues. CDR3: CASSQMVGDTQYF. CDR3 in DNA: TGTGCCAGCAGCCAGATGGTCGGGGATACGCAGTATTTT.

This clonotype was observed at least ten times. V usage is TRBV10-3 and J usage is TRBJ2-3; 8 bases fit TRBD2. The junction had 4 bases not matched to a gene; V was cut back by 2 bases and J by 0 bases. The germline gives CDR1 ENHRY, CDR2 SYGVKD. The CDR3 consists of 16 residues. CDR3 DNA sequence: TGTGCCATCAGTGAGACACTAGCGGTTAGCACAGATACGCAGTATTTT. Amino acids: CAISETLAVSTDTQYF.

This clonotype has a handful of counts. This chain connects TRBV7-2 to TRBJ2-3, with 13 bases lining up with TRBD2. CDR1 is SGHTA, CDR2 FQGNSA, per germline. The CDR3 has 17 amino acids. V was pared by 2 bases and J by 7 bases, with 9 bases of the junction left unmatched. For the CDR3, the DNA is TGTGCCAGCAGCTTACGCCCACTAGCGGGGGGGCCTTATACGCAGTATTTT. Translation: CASSLRPLAGGPYTQYF. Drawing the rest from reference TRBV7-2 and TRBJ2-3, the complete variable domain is GAGVSQSPSNKVTEKGKDVELRCDPISGHTALYWYRQSLGQGLEFLIYFQGNSAPDKSGLPSDRFSAERTGGSVSTLTIQRTQQEDSAVYLCASSLRPLAGGPYTQYFGPGTRLTVL.

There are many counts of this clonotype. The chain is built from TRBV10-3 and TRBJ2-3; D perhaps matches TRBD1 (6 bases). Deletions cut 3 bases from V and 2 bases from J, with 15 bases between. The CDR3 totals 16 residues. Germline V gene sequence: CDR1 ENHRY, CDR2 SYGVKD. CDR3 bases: TGTGCCATCAGTGAAGGGGACACTTCATACACAGATACGCAGTATTTT. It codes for CAISEGDTSYTDTQYF.

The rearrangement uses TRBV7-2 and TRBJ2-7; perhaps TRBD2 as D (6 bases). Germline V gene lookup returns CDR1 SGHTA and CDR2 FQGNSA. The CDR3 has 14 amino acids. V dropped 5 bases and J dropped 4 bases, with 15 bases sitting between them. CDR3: CASSTRVGGYEQYF. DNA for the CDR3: TGTGCCAGCAGCACCCGAGTGGGGGGATACGAGCAGTACTTC. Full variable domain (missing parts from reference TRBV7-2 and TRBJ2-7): GAGVSQSPSNKVTEKGKDVELRCDPISGHTALYWYRQSLGQGLEFLIYFQGNSAPDKSGLPSDRFSAERTGGSVSTLTIQRTQQEDSAVYLCASSTRVGGYEQYFGPGTRLTVT.

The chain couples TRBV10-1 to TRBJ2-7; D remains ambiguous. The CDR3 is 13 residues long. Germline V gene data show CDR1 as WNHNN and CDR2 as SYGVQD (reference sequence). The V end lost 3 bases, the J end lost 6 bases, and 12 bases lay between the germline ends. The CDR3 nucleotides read TGCGCCAGCAGTGATCCGCTAGAGGCCGAGCAGTACTTC. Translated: CASSDPLEAEQYF.

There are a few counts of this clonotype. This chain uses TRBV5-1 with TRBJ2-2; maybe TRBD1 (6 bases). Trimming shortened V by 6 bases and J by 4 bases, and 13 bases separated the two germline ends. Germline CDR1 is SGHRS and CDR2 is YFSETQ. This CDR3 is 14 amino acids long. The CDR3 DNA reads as TGCGCCAGCACTTCAGGGGTCGTCACCGGGGAGCTGTTTTTT. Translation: CASTSGVVTGELFF.

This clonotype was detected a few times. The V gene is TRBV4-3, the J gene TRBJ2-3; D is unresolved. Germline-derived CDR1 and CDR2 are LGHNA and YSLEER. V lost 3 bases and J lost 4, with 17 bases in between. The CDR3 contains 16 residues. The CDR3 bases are TGCGCCAGCAGCCATTCTTCCGTCAATCAGCCAGATACGCAGTATTTT. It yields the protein CASSHSSVNQPDTQYF.

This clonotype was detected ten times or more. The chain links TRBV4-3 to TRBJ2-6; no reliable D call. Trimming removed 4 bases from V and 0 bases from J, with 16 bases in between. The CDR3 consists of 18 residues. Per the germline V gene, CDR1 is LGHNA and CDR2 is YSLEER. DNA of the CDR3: TGCGCCAGCAGCCCGGACCCGGACGGCAACTCTGGGGCCAACGTCCTGACTTTC. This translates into CASSPDPDGNSGANVLTF.

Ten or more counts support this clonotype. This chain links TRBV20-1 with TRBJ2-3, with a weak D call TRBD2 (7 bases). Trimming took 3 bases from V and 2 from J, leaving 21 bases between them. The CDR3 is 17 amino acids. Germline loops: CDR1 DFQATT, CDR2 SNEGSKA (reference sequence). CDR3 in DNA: TGCAGTGCTAGTATCCTAAAAGGGGGGGTCCACACAGATACGCAGTATTTT. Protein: CSASILKGGVHTDTQYF.

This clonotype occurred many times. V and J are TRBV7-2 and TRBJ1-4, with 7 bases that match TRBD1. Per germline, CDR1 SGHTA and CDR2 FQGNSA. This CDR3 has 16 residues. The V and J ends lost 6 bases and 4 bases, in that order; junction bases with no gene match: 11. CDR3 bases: TGTGCCAGCAGTCCTGGGATCCGGGACAGTAATGAAAAACTGTTTTTT. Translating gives CASSPGIRDSNEKLFF.

The CDR3 sequence is CASSLITSSYEQYF. CDR3 coding DNA: TGCGCCAGCAGCTTGATAACATCCTCCTACGAGCAGTACTTC. The chain has TRBV5-1 and TRBJ2-7; D is unclear. The CDR3 extends over 14 amino acids. Germline lookup yields CDR1 SGHRS and CDR2 YFSETQ. V lost 1 base and J lost 0, with 8 bases in between.

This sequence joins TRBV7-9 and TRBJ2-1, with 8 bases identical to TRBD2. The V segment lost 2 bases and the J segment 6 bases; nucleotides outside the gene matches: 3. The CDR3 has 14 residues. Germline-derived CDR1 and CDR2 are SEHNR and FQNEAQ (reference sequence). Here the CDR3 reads CASSLNLAGNEQFF. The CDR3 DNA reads TGTGCCAGCAGCTTAAACCTAGCGGGCAATGAGCAGTTCTTC.

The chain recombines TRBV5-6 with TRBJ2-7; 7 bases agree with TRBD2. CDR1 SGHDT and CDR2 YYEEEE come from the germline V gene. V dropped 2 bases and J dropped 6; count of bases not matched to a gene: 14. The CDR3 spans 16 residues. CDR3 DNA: TGTGCCAGCAGCTTCTCAAGCGGGGTACGTTCCCTCGAGCAGTACTTC. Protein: CASSFSSGVRSLEQYF.

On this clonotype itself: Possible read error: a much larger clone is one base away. The CDR3 loop reads CASSLSALRQGMDTQYF. In nucleotides, the CDR3 is TGTGCCAGCAGTTTATCAGCGCTTCGACAGGGTATGGATACGCAGTATTTT. J is TRBJ2-3 and V is TRBV12-3 or TRBV12-4, with 7 bases lining up with TRBD1. The V and J ends lost 2 bases and 6 bases, in that order; junction bases with no gene match: 14. The CDR3 extends over 17 amino acids.

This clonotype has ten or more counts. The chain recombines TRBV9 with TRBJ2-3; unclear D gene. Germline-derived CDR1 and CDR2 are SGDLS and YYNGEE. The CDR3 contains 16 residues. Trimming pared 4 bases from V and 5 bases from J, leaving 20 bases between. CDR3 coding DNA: TGTGCCAGCAGCATTGGCGTAGACCCAGGTGGAGATACGCAGTATTTT. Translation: CASSIGVDPGGDTQYF.

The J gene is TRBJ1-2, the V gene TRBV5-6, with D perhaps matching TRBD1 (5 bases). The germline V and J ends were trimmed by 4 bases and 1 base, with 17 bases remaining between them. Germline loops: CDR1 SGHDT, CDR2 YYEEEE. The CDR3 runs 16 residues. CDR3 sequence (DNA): TGTGCCAGCAGCGCCCTTGCCCCAGGGAATAACTATGGCTACACCTTC. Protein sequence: CASSALAPGNNYGYTF.

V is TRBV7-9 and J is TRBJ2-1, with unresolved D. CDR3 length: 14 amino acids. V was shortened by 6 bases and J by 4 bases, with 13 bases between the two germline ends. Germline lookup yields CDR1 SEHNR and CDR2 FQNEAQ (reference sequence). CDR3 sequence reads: CASRELSAYNEQFF. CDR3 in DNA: TGTGCCAGCAGAGAATTGAGCGCGTACAATGAGCAGTTCTTC.

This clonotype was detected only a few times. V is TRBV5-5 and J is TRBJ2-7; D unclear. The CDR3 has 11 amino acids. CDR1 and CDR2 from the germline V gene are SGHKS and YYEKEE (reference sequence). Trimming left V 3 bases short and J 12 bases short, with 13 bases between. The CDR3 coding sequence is TGTGCCAGCAGCTCGGGCTATAGTCTGTACTTC. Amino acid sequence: CASSSGYSLYF.

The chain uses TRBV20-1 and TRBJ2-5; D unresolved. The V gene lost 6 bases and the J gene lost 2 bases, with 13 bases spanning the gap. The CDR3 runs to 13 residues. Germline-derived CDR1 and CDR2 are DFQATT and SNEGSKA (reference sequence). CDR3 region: CSAPPLVQETQYF. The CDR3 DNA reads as TGCAGTGCCCCGCCCTTAGTTCAAGAGACCCAGTACTTC.

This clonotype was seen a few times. CDR3 sequence: CSALTGGSSYNEQFF. DNA for the CDR3: TGCAGTGCTCTGACAGGGGGCAGCTCCTACAATGAGCAGTTCTTC. This chain links TRBV20-1 with TRBJ2-1; 10 bases are a match to TRBD1. The germline CDR1 and CDR2 sequences are DFQATT and SNEGSKA (reference sequence). The CDR3 extends over 15 amino acids. The V and J ends lost 5 bases and 0 bases, in that order; junction bases with no gene match: 4.

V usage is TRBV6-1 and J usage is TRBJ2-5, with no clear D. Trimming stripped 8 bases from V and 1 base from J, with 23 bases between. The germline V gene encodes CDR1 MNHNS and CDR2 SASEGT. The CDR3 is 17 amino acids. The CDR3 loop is CASAKVGSLTIQETQYF. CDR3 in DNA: TGTGCCAGCGCCAAGGTCGGCAGCTTAACGATCCAAGAGACCCAGTACTTC.

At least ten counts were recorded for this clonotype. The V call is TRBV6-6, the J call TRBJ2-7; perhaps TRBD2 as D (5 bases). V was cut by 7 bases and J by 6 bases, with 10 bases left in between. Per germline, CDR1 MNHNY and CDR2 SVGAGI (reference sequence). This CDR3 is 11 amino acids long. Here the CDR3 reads CASTFEGEQYF. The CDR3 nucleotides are TGTGCCAGCACCTTCGAGGGCGAGCAGTACTTC.

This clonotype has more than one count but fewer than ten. The CDR3 DNA follows: TGTGCCAGCAGTTTGCGGACAGCGCAATATGGCTACACCTTC. Its protein product is CASSLRTAQYGYTF. This chain uses TRBV28 with TRBJ1-2; possible D gene TRBD1, 6 bases. The CDR3 totals 14 residues. V was cut by 3 bases and J by 5 bases, with 13 bases left in between. Per germline, CDR1 MDHEN and CDR2 SYDVKM.

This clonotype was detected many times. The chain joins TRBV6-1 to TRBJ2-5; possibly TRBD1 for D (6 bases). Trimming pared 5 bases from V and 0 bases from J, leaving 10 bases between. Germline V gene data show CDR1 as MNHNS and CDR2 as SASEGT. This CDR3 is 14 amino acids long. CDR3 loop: CASSLTGNQETQYF. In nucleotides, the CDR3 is TGTGCCAGCAGTCTAACAGGGAACCAAGAGACCCAGTACTTC.